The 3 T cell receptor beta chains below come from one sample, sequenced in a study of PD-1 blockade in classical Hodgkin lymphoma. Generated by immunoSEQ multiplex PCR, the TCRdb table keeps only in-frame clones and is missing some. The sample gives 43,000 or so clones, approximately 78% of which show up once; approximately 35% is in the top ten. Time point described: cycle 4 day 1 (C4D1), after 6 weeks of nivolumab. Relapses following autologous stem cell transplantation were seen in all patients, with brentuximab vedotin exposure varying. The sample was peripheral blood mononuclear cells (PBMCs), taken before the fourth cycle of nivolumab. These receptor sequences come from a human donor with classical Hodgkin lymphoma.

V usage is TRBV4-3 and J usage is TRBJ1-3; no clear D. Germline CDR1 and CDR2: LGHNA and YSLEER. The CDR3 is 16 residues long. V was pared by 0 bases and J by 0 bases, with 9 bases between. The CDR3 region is CASSQDRASSGNTIYF. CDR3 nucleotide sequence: TGCGCCAGCAGCCAAGATAGGGCCAGCTCTGGAAACACCATATATTTT.

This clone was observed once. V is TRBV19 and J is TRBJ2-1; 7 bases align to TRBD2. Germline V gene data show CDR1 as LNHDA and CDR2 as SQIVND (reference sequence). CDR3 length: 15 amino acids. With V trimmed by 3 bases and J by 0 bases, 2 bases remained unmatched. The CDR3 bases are TGTGCCAGTAGTATGGGCGGGAGCTCCTACAATGAGCAGTTCTTC. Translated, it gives CASSMGGSSYNEQFF.

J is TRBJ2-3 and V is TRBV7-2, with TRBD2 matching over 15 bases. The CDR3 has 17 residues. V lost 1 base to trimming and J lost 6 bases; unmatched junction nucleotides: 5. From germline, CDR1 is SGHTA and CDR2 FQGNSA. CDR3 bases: TGTGCCAGCAGCTTAGGAGGGACTAGCGGGGGGATGGATACGCAGTATTTT. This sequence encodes CASSLGGTSGGMDTQYF.